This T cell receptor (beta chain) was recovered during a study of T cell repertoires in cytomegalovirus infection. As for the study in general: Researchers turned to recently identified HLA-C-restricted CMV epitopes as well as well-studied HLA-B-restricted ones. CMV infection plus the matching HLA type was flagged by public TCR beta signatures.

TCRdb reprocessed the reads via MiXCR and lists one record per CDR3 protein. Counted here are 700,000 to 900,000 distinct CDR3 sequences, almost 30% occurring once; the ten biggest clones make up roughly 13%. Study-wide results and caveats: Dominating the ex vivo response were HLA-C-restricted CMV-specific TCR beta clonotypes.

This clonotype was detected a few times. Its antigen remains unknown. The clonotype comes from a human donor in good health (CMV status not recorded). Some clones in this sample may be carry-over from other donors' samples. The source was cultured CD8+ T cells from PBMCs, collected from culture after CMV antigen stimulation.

The CDR3 sequence: CASSQEGDSFYEQYV. The DNA for the CDR3 is TGTGCCAGCAGCCAAGAGGGCGACAGCTTCTACGAGCAGTACGTC. V and J are TRBV4-2 and TRBJ2-7; D perhaps matches TRBD1 (5 bases). CDR1 and CDR2 from the germline V gene are LGHNA and YNFKEQ. Trimming stripped 0 bases from V and 3 bases from J, with 12 bases between. This CDR3 comprises 15 residues.